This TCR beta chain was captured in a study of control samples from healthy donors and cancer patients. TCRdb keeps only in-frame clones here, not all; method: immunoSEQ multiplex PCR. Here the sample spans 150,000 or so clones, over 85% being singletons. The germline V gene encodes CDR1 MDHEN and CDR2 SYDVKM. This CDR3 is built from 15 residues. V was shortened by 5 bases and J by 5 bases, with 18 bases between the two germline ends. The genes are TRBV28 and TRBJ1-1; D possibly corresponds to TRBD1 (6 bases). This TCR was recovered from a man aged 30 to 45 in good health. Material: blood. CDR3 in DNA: TGTGCCAGCAGTCTCCTCCGGGGGGCTGGGACTGAAGCTTTCTTT. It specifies CASSLLRGAGTEAFF.